The 4 T cell receptor beta chains presented below share a single source sample, sequenced in a study of CD8 T cells in Susac syndrome. Reverse transcription of 0.5 to 1 ug RNA was performed with random hexamers. In TCRdb, the immunoSEQ multiplex PCR reads were re-called with MiXCR into one record per CDR3 protein. The table lists around 230,000 distinct CDR3 sequences, almost 97% of them singletons, with around 0.1% in the top ten. Sequences were obtained from CD4+ T cells from PBMCs. The receptors were gathered from a human donor with Susac syndrome.

This chain uses TRBV30 with TRBJ2-1; D is ambiguous. The CDR3 extends over 12 amino acids. Germline V gives CDR1 GTSNPN, CDR2 SVGIG (reference sequence). Trimming took off 0 bases at V and 14 bases at J, with 14 bases between the two ends. CDR3 nucleotides: TGTGCCTGGAGTGTACAAGATAGCTTGGAGTTCTTC. Translating it yields CAWSVQDSLEFF.

V usage is TRBV12-3 or TRBV12-4 and J usage is TRBJ1-2, with 9 positions matching TRBD1. There are 15 residues in the CDR3. V was clipped by 3 bases and J by 4 bases; unmatched bases: 6. CDR3 sequence: CASSFPGTGTYGYTF. CDR3 in DNA: TGTGCCAGCAGTTTCCCCGGGACAGGGACCTATGGCTACACCTTC.

The chain employs TRBV30 and TRBJ1-5; D call uncertain. Germline CDR1 is GTSNPN and CDR2 is SVGIG (reference sequence). V lost 0 bases, J lost 4 bases, and 7 bases lay in between. The CDR3 has 13 residues. This chain's CDR3 is CAWSVRPNQPQHF. The CDR3 DNA sequence: TGTGCCTGGAGTGTACGTCCAAATCAGCCCCAGCATTTT.

V gene TRBV25-1 combines with J gene TRBJ1-2; 8 positions agree with TRBD1. CDR1 and CDR2 (germline): MGHDK, SYGVNS. The CDR3 runs 13 residues. Trimming cost V 3 bases and J 8 bases; bases outside gene matches: 5. The CDR3 sequence is CASSDQGARGYTF. CDR3 sequence (DNA): TGTGCCAGCAGTGACCAGGGGGCGCGGGGCTACACCTTC.